This TCR beta chain was documented in a study of cytomegalovirus exposure and HLA in healthy donors. Clones were read by immunoSEQ multiplex PCR, and TCRdb kept only the in-frame ones, dropping some. The sample records about 200,000 clones, around 87% being singletons. Concerning this clone: Its antigen is still unknown.

General study results and limits: The TCR clusters that emerged in the first cohort tended, a later analysis found, to co-occur in the 120 or so validation repertoires.

The sequenced sample was PBMCs. This TCR was recovered from a woman younger than 30 in good health and CMV-seropositive.

The CDR3 DNA is TGTGCCAGTAGAGACCTGGCCGGGAAGGAAAAACTGTTTTTT. Translating gives CASRDLAGKEKLFF. V gene TRBV19 combines with J gene TRBJ1-4; D is undetermined. The CDR3 has 14 residues. Trimming shortened V by 6 bases and J by 8 bases, and 16 bases separated the two germline ends. Germline V CDR1 and CDR2: LNHDA, SQIVND (reference sequence).